This T cell receptor (beta chain) was obtained from a study of T cell repertoires in cytomegalovirus infection. For the study at large: Public TCR beta signatures were indicative of both CMV infection and a matching HLA type.

As regards this clonotype: The target antigen is unknown.

The germline V gene has CDR1 MDHEN and CDR2 SYDVKM. The CDR3 is 14 residues long. Trimming pared 6 bases from V and 5 bases from J, leaving 14 bases between. Study results and limitations: The ex vivo response was dominated by HLA-C-restricted CMV-specific TCR beta clonotypes. Identification of carriers of CMV plus the relevant HLA was performed using cumulative public TCR beta family frequency.

MiXCR, run by TCRdb on the reads, gives a single entry per CDR3 protein. Here the sample spans hundreds of thousands of distinct CDR3 sequences, roughly 36% being singletons. The chain is built from TRBV28 and TRBJ2-1; D remains unclear. Sequenced input: PBMCs. The clonotype comes from a human donor in good health (CMV status not recorded). Some clones in this sample may be carry-over from other donors' samples. The CDR3 coding sequence is TGTGCCAGCAGCCCCCCCCTACTCAACAATGAGCAGTTCTTC. Its protein product is CASSPPLLNNEQFF.